One and the same sample provided the 14 T cell receptor beta chains below, sequenced in a study of blood T cell repertoires in COVID-19. The repertoire was sequenced with immunoSEQ multiplex PCR; TCRdb's copy has only in-frame clones and lacks some. The repertoire includes under 60,000 clones, approximately 87% of them detected once, and roughly 5.7% sits in the top ten. Material: peripheral blood. These receptors were collected from a human donor in a cohort sampled during active COVID-19.

The chain joins TRBV11-2 to TRBJ1-6; 8 bases are a match to TRBD1. J gave up 9 bases and V 5 bases, and 9 bases lay outside the gene matches. The germline V gene encodes CDR1 SGHAT and CDR2 FQNNGV. This CDR3 has 15 amino acids. The CDR3: CASSPGQAAGSPLHF. DNA of the CDR3: TGTGCCAGCAGCCCGGGACAGGCCGCGGGTTCACCCCTCCACTTT.

This chain connects TRBV4-3 to TRBJ1-1, with a tentative D call TRBD1 (5 bases). Germline-derived CDR1 and CDR2 are LGHNA and YSLEER. The CDR3 has 15 amino acids. Trimming took off 4 bases at V and 7 bases at J, with 19 bases between the two ends. The CDR3 region is CASSLGRGADGEAFF. CDR3 coding DNA: TGCGCCAGCAGCCTGGGGCGTGGGGCCGACGGTGAAGCTTTCTTT.

The chain carries TRBV11-2 and TRBJ1-1; the match to TRBD1 covers 11 bases. V was pared by 5 bases and J by 3 bases, with 2 bases of the junction left unmatched. The CDR3 length is 14 residues. Germline CDR1 SGHAT, CDR2 FQNNGV. CDR3 sequence: CASSAGQGDTEAFF. CDR3 DNA sequence: TGTGCCAGCAGCGCGGGACAGGGGGACACTGAAGCTTTCTTT.

The chain joins TRBV4-1 to TRBJ2-3; 10 bases are shared with TRBD1. V dropped 2 bases and J dropped 1; count of bases not matched to a gene: 6. The CDR3 has 17 amino acids. Per germline, CDR1 MGHRA and CDR2 YSYEKL. CDR3 sequence reads: CASSQLTGTGGTDTQYF. In DNA, the CDR3 is TGCGCCAGCAGCCAACTGACCGGGACAGGGGGCACAGATACGCAGTATTTT.

The chain employs TRBV5-1 and TRBJ2-1; TRBD2 matches 9 bases. The CDR3 is made up of 15 amino acids. The V segment lost 0 bases and the J segment 12 bases; nucleotides outside the gene matches: 10. Germline values: CDR1 SGHRS, CDR2 YFSETQ. The CDR3, as DNA: TGCGCCAGCAGCTTGGCCTCTAGCGGGGCTAGGGGGCAGTTCTTC. This codes for CASSLASSGARGQFF.

The V call is TRBV6-2 or TRBV6-3, the J call TRBJ2-3; D unresolved. Per germline, CDR1 MNHEY and CDR2 SVGEGT. With 0 bases removed from V and 6 bases from J, the gap between germline ends came to 7 bases. The CDR3 extends over 13 amino acids. The CDR3 DNA reads as TGTGCCAGCAGTTACTCGACATGGGATACGCAGTATTTT. Translated, it gives CASSYSTWDTQYF.

The gene calls are TRBV19 and TRBJ2-3; D gene uncertain. V lost 4 bases and J 0 bases, leaving 5 bases between the germline ends. CDR1 is LNHDA and CDR2 is SQIVND in the germline V gene (reference sequence). This CDR3 contains 13 residues. The CDR3 region is CASSSSSTDTQYF. As DNA, the CDR3 is TGTGCCAGTAGTAGTAGCAGCACAGATACGCAGTATTTT.

The rearrangement uses TRBV28 and TRBJ2-7, with a possible D match to TRBD1 (6 bases). CDR3 length: 13 residues. V lost 7 bases, J lost 0 bases, and 10 bases lay in between. Germline V CDR1 and CDR2: MDHEN, SYDVKM. As DNA, the CDR3 is TGTGCCAGCAAGGACAGACTCTCCTACGAGCAGTACTTC. This codes for CASKDRLSYEQYF. The whole variable domain, remainder taken from reference TRBV28 and TRBJ2-7, is DVKVTQSSRYLVKRTGEKVFLECVQDMDHENMFWYRQDPGLGLRLIYFSYDVKMKEKGDIPEGYSVSREKKERFSLILESASTNQTSMYLCASKDRLSYEQYFGPGTRLTVT.

This clone occurred once. The V and J genes are TRBV9 and TRBJ1-6; D is perhaps TRBD1 (6 bases). V shed 4 bases and J shed 5 bases, with 16 bases lying between them. CDR1 and CDR2 (germline): SGDLS, YYNGEE. The length of the CDR3 is 16 residues. CDR3 nucleotide sequence: TGTGCCAGCAGCCCCGGAGGCAGGGGAAATAATTCACCCCTCCACTTT. Protein product: CASSPGGRGNNSPLHF. The complete variable domain, with remaining parts taken from reference TRBV9 and TRBJ1-6, reads DSGVTQTPKHLITATGQRVTLRCSPRSGDLSVYWYQQSLDQGLQFLIQYYNGEERAKGNILERFSAQQFPDLHSELNLSSLELGDSALYFCASSPGGRGNNSPLHFGNGTRLTVT.

J is TRBJ2-2 and V is TRBV4-2; D is unclear. Trimming removed 0 bases from V and 0 bases from J, with 8 bases in between. The CDR3 has 16 residues. Germline V gene sequence: CDR1 LGHNA, CDR2 YNFKEQ. The DNA for the CDR3 is TGTGCCAGCAGCCAAGAGGCCCCAACGAACACCGGGGAGCTGTTTTTT. The encoded protein is CASSQEAPTNTGELFF.

CDR3 loop: CASREGSRTGYTF. Here the CDR3 DNA reads TGTGCCAGCAGGGAGGGCTCAAGGACGGGCTACACCTTC. The chain couples TRBV6-5 to TRBJ1-2; the D is unclear. The germline V and J ends were trimmed by 6 bases and 8 bases, with 16 bases remaining between them. There are 13 residues in the CDR3. CDR1 and CDR2 from the germline V gene are MNHEY and SVGAGI.

The table lists this clone with a count of one. The chain combines TRBV24-1 with TRBJ2-7, with D unresolved. CDR3 length: 10 residues. CDR1 and CDR2 from the germline V gene are KGHDR and SFDVKD. Trimming cost V 9 bases and J 5 bases, with 7 bases left between them. CDR3: CATYLNEQYF. CDR3 nucleotide sequence: TGTGCCACCTATTTAAACGAGCAGTACTTC.

This rearrangement joins TRBV19 to TRBJ1-2, with 8 bases lining up with TRBD1. Germline V lookup: CDR1 LNHDA, CDR2 SQIVND (reference sequence). The CDR3 extends over 17 amino acids. Losses at the gene ends were 7 bases for V and 3 bases for J; bases not matched to a gene: 16. CDR3 DNA sequence: TGTGCCAGTACCCCGCGGACAGGGCGGTGGATCGACTATGGCTACACCTTC. This sequence encodes CASTPRTGRWIDYGYTF. Full variable domain (outside the CDR3, taken from reference TRBV19 and TRBJ1-2): DGGITQSPKYLFRKEGQNVTLSCEQNLNHDAMYWYRQDPGQGLRLIYYSQIVNDFQKGDIAEGYSVSREKKESFPLTVTSAQKNPTAFYLCASTPRTGRWIDYGYTFGSGTRLTVV.

V usage is TRBV6-5 and J usage is TRBJ2-5, with D perhaps TRBD1 (6 bases). V was pared by 6 bases and J by 5 bases, with 13 bases between. This CDR3 has 13 amino acids. Germline CDR1 and CDR2: MNHEY and SVGAGI. The CDR3 DNA reads TGTGCCAGCAGCCCGACAGGAGTGGAGACCCAGTACTTC. Translated, it gives CASSPTGVETQYF.